The present T cell receptor (beta chain) was sequenced within a study of cytomegalovirus exposure and HLA in healthy donors. As to this clone: Its antigen is not identified.

Participants comprised healthy donors of bone marrow. The length of the CDR3 is 16 residues. Germline lookup yields CDR1 MDHEN and CDR2 SYDVKM. Deletions cut 5 bases from V and 6 bases from J, with 17 bases between. Overall study findings and caveats: The study listed some 160 cytomegalovirus-associated TCR beta chains.

Both 60 Vbeta primers and 13 Jbeta primers went into the PCR. The protocol was immunoSEQ multiplex PCR, while the TCRdb copy is restricted to in-frame clones and leaves out a portion. The table lists roughly 100,000 clones, around 80% of them singletons. The chain uses TRBV28 and TRBJ1-6, with D perhaps TRBD1 (5 bases). The receptor was derived from a woman aged 45-60 years in good health and CMV-seropositive. Sequencing input: PBMCs. The CDR3 sequence: CASSNLRVLGNSPLHF. DNA of the CDR3: TGTGCCAGCAGTAACCTCAGGGTTTTGGGTAATTCACCCCTCCACTTT. The complete variable domain, with remaining parts taken from reference TRBV28 and TRBJ1-6, reads DVKVTQSSRYLVKRTGEKVFLECVQDMDHENMFWYRQDPGLGLRLIYFSYDVKMKEKGDIPEGYSVSREKKERFSLILESASTNQTSMYLCASSNLRVLGNSPLHFGNGTRLTVT.